This TCR beta chain was identified during a study of response to subunit inactivated influenza vaccine. The CDR3 is 14 amino acids. Trimming cost V 2 bases and J 6 bases; bases outside gene matches: 5. Germline CDR1 and CDR2: LGHNA and YSLEER. TCRdb reanalysed the RT-PCR reads using MiXCR and keeps one entry per CDR3 protein. The table includes around 540,000 distinct CDR3 sequences, approximately 12% detected once. The sample was PBMCs from blood, taken on the day of vaccination. The sequence came from a man aged 50 to 59 who received an inactivated influenza vaccine. The rearrangement uses TRBV4-3 and TRBJ2-7, with 9 bases identical to TRBD1. CDR3 in DNA: TGCGCCAGCAGCCAACTGACAGGGGGAGGCGAGCAGTACTTC. This gives the protein CASSQLTGGGEQYF.